This T cell receptor (beta chain) was retrieved from a study of identical twins. The germline gives CDR1 SEHNR, CDR2 FQNEAQ (reference sequence). The junction had 5 bases not matched to a gene; V was cut back by 3 bases and J by 8 bases. CDR3 length: 14 amino acids. This clonotype was seen a few times. MiXCR, run by TCRdb on the 5' RACE reads, gives a single entry per CDR3 protein. Seen here are 1.5 million to 2 million distinct CDR3 sequences, around 29% observed once, and the top ten hold approximately 0.25%. Sequencing was carried out using cord blood. The chain joins TRBV7-9 to TRBJ1-4, with 8 bases identical to TRBD1. The TCR comes from a newborn girl in good health. CDR3 sequence: CASSFRGLGEKLFF. The CDR3 DNA sequence: TGTGCCAGCAGCTTCAGGGGGCTCGGGGAAAAACTGTTTTTT. Full variable domain (missing parts from reference TRBV7-9 and TRBJ1-4): DTGVSQNPRHKITKRGQNVTFRCDPISEHNRLYWYRQTLGQGPEFLTYFQNEAQLEKSRLLSDRFSAERPKGSFSTLEIQRTEQGDSAMYLCASSFRGLGEKLFFGSGTQLSVL.